This T cell receptor (beta chain) was profiled in a study of blood T cells in healthy people across ages. Study context: There was about one barcoded beta molecule captured by template switching per two T cells. Study conclusions and caveats: Investigators viewed diversity estimates from one million T cells as underestimates, the study reported.

With a J-beta primer mix and a sample-barcoded 5' primer, a second PCR ran about 6 to 11 cycles. Each cDNA molecule, via a template-switch adaptor with 12 random nucleotides, was tagged. Each CDR3 protein gets one entry after TCRdb re-called the 5' RACE reads with MiXCR. The sample has around 790,000 distinct CDR3 sequences; more than 40% are singletons. Notes on this clonotype: The antigen is undetermined.

Germline lookup yields CDR1 SGHTA and CDR2 FQGNSA. The CDR3 spans 14 residues. V lost 5 bases and J lost 6, with 14 bases in between. This TCR was recovered from a man aged 55 to 70 in good health. The genes are TRBV7-2 and TRBJ2-1; tentatively, D is TRBD1 (6 bases). Material for sequencing was blood. The CDR3 DNA sequence: TGTGCCAGCAGCCGGGACACCCTAAGCAATGAGCAGTTCTTC. Translating gives CASSRDTLSNEQFF.